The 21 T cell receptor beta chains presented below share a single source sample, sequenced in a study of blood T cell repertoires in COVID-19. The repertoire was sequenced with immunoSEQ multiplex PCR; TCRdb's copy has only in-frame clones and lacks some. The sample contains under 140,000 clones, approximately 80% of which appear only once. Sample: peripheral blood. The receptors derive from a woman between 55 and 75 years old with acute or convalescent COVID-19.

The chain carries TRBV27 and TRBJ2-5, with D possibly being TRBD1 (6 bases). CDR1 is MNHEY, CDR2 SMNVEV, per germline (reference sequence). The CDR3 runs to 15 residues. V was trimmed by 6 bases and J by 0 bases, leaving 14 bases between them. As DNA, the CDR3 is TGTGCCAGCAGCACAGGGTACCGCGACCAAGAGACCCAGTACTTC. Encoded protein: CASSTGYRDQETQYF.

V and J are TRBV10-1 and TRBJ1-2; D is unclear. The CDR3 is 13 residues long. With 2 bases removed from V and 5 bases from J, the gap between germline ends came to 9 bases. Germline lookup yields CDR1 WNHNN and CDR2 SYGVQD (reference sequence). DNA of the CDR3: TGCGCCAGCAGTGAGAGGGAGTGGTATGGCTACACCTTC. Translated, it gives CASSEREWYGYTF.

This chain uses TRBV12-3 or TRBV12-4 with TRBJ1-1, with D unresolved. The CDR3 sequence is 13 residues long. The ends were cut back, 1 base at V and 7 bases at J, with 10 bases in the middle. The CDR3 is CASSLVVGREAFF. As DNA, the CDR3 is TGTGCCAGCAGTTTAGTTGTTGGGCGTGAAGCTTTCTTT.

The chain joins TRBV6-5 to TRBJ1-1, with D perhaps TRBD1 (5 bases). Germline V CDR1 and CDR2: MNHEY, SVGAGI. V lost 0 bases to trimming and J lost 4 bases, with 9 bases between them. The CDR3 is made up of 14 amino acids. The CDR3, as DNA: TGTGCCAGCAGTTACTCTGGCAGGGTCACTGAAGCTTTCTTT. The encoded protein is CASSYSGRVTEAFF.

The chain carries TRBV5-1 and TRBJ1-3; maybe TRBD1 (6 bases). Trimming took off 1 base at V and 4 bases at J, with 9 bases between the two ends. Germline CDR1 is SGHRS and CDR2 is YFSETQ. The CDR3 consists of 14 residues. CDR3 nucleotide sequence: TGCGCCAGCAGCTTGTCAGGGGAAGGAAACACCATATATTTT. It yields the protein CASSLSGEGNTIYF.

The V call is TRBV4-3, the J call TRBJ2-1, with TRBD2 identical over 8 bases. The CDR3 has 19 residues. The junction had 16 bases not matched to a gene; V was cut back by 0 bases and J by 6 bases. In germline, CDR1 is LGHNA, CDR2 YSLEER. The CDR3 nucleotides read TGCGCCAGCAGCCAAGATGGCAAACCCTTTAGCGGGGTAGGCAATGAGCAGTTCTTC. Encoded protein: CASSQDGKPFSGVGNEQFF.

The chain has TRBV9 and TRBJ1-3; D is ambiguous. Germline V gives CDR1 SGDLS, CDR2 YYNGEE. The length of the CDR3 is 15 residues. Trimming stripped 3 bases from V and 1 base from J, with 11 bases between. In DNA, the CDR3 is TGTGCCAGCAGCGCGGGTGTTGGATCTGGAAACACCATATATTTT. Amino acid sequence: CASSAGVGSGNTIYF.

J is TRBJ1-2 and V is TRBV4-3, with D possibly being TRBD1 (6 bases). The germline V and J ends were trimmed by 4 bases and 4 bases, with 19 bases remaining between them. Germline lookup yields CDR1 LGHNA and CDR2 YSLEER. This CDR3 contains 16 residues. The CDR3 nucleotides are TGCGCCAGCAGCCCCTCAAGATCTGTACAGGGCTATGGCTACACCTTC. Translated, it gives CASSPSRSVQGYGYTF.

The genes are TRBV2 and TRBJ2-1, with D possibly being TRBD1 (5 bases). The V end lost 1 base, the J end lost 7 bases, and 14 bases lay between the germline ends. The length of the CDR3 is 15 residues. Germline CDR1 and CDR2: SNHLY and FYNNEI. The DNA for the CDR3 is TGTGCCAGCAGTGAAGGGCCAGGGCCCAGGAATGAGCAGTTCTTC. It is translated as CASSEGPGPRNEQFF. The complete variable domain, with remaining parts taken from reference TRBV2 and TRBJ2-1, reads EPEVTQTPSHQVTQMGQEVILRCVPISNHLYFYWYRQILGQKVEFLVSFYNNEISEKSEIFDDQFSVERPDGSNFTLKIRSTKLEDSAMYFCASSEGPGPRNEQFFGPGTRLTVL.

This chain's CDR3 is CASSSQAGTIYF. Written as DNA, the CDR3 is TGTGCCAGCAGCTCTCAGGCGGGCACCATATATTTT. The gene calls are TRBV7-9 and TRBJ1-3; D ambiguous. The CDR3 has 12 residues. The V end lost 4 bases, the J end lost 9 bases, and 10 bases lay between the germline ends. The germline gives CDR1 SEHNR, CDR2 FQNEAQ (reference sequence).

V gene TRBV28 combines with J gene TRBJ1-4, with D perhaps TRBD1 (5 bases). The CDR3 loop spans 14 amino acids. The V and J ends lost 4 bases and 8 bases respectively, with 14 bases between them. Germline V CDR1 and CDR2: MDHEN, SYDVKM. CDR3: CASSSGGEGEKLFF. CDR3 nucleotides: TGTGCCAGCAGTTCGGGAGGGGAGGGGGAAAAACTGTTTTTT.

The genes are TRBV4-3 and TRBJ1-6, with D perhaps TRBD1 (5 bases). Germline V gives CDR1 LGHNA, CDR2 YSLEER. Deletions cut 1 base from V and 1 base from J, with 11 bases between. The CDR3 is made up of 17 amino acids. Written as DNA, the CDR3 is TGCGCCAGCAGCCAAGGGCAGGGCACTTCCTATAATTCACCCCTCCACTTT. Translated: CASSQGQGTSYNSPLHF.

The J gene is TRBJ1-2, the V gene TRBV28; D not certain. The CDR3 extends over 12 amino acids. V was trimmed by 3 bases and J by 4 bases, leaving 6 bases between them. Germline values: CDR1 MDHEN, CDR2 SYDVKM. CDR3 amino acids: CASSLRSYGYTF. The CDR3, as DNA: TGTGCCAGCAGTTTGCGTAGCTATGGCTACACCTTC.

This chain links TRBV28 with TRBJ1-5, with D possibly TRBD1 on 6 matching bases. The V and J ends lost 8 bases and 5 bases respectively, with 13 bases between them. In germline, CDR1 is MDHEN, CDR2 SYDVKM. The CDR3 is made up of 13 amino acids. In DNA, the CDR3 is TGTGCCAGCCTCGGGGGGGCGGATCAGCCCCAGCATTTT. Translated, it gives CASLGGADQPQHF.

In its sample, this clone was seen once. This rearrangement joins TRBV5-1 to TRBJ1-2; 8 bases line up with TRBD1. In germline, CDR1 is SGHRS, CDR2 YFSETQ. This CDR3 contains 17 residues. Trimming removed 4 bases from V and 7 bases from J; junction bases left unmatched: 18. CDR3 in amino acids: CASSQEAPDRVISGYTF. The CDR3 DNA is TGCGCCAGCAGCCAGGAAGCTCCGGACAGGGTGATTAGTGGCTACACCTTC.

CDR3 amino acids: CASSPGQLNTEAFF. In nucleotides, the CDR3 is TGTGCCAGCAGTCCGGGACAGCTGAACACTGAAGCTTTCTTT. This sequence joins TRBV27 and TRBJ1-1, with 7 bases matching TRBD1. The V gene's germline CDR1 is MNHEY and CDR2 SMNVEV (reference sequence). This CDR3 is 14 amino acids long. V trimming: 5 bases; J trimming: 0 bases; junction bases outside the gene matches: 3.

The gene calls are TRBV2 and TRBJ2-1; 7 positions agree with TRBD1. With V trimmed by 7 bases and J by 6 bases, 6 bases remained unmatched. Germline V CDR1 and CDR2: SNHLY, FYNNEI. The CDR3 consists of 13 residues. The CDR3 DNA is TGTGCCAGCACAAGACAGGGCGGCAATGAGCAGTTCTTC. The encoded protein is CASTRQGGNEQFF.

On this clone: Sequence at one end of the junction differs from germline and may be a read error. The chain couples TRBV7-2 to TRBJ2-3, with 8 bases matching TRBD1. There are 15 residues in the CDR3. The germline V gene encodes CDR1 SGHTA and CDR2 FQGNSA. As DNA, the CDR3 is TGTGCCAGCAGCGTAGCGGACAGGGGCACAGATACGCAGTATTTT. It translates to CASSVADRGTDTQYF.

The DNA for the CDR3 is TGTGCCAGCTCACCCGGGGTTAACTATGGCTACACCTTC. This gives the protein CASSPGVNYGYTF. The chain combines TRBV18 with TRBJ1-2, with D hard to call. The CDR3 contains 13 residues. V gave up 3 bases and J gave up 1 base, with 6 bases separating them. CDR1 is KGHSH and CDR2 is LQKENI in the germline V gene. The full variable domain, its missing parts supplied by reference TRBV18 and TRBJ1-2, is NAGVMQNPRHLVRRRGQEARLRCSPMKGHSHVYWYRQLPEEGLKFMVYLQKENIIDESGMPKERFSAEFPKEGPSILRIQQVVRGDSAAYFCASSPGVNYGYTFGSGTRLTVV.

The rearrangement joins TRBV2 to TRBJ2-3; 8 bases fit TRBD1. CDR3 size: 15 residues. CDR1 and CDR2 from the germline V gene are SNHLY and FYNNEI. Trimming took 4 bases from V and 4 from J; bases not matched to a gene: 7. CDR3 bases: TGTGCCAGCAGTGTCTGGGCAGGGGGCCCAGATACGCAGTATTTT. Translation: CASSVWAGGPDTQYF.

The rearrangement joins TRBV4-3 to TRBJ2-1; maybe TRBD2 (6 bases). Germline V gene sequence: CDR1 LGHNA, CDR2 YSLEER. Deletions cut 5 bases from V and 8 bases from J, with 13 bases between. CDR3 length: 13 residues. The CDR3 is CASSVRGWDEQFF. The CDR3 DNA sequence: TGCGCCAGCAGCGTACGGGGGTGGGATGAGCAGTTCTTC.